The source of this T cell receptor (beta chain) is a study of T cell responses to AZD1222 COVID-19 vaccine. Profiling relied on immunoSEQ multiplex PCR, and the TCRdb table lists in-frame clones only, not all of them. Of around 140,000 clones in the sample, around nine tenths were seen once. Germline CDR1 reads SGHRS; CDR2 reads YFSETQ. This CDR3 is 16 amino acids long. Between the trimmed V and J ends, which lost 0 bases and 3 bases, there was a span of 14 bases. On this clone: What it recognizes is unknown.

General study findings and limits: The study found Spike-specific TCR breadth and depth rose after two AZD1222 doses.

The TCR sequence derives from an adult in good health. J is TRBJ2-3 and V is TRBV5-1; D is perhaps TRBD1 (6 bases). Sequencing used peripheral blood, obtained on day 0 of AZD1222 vaccination. The CDR3 sequence is CASSLVRSGETDTQYF. The CDR3 DNA reads as TGCGCCAGCAGCTTGGTCCGATCAGGGGAGACAGATACGCAGTATTTT.